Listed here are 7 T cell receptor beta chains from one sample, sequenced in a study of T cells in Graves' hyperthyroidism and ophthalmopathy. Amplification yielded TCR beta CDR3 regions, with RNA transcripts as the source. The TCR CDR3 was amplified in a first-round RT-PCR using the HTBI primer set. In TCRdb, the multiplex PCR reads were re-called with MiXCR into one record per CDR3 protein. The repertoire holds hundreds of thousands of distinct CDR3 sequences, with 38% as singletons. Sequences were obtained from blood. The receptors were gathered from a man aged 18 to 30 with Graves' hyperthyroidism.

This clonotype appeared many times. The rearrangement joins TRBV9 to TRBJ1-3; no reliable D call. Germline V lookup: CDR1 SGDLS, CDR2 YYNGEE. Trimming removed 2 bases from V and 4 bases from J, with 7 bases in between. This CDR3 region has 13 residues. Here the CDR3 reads CASSVGGGNTIYF. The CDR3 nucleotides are TGTGCCAGCAGCGTTGGAGGCGGAAACACCATATATTTT.

CDR3 in amino acids: CASSLALAGGPNTGELFF. CDR3 coding DNA: TGCGCCAGCAGCTTGGCACTAGCGGGGGGTCCGAACACCGGGGAGCTGTTTTTT. J is TRBJ2-2 and V is TRBV5-1; 12 bases are a match to TRBD2. The CDR3 covers 18 residues. In germline, CDR1 is SGHRS, CDR2 YFSETQ. J lost 0 bases, V lost 0 bases, and 3 bases had no gene match.

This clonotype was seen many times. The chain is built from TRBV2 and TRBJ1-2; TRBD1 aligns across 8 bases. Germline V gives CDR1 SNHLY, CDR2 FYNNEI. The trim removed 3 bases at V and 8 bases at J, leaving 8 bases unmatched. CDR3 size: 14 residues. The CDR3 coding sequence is TGTGCCAGCAGTGAGGGACAGGATGGGAGAGGCTACACCTTC. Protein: CASSEGQDGRGYTF.

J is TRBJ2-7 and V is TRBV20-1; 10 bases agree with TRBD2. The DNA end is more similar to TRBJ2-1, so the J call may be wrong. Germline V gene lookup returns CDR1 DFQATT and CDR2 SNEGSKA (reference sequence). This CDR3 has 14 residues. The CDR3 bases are TGCAGTGCTACAGCGGGAGGGCGCTACAATGAGCAGTTCTTC. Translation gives CSATAGGRYNEQFF.

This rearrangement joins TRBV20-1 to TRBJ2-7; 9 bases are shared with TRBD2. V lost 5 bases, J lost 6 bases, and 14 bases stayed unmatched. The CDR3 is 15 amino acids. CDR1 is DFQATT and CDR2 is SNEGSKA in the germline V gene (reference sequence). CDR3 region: CSALEVLAGAREQYF. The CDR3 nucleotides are TGCAGTGCTCTAGAGGTGTTAGCGGGAGCTCGCGAGCAGTACTTC.

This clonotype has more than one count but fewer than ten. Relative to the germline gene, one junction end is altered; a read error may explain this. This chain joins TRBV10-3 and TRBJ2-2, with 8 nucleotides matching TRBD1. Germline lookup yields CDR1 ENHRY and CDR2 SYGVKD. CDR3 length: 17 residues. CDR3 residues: CASSPLDRARRGGELFF. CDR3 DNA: TGTGCCAGCAGTCCTTTGGACAGGGCCCGACGGGGGGGGGAGCTGTTTTTT.

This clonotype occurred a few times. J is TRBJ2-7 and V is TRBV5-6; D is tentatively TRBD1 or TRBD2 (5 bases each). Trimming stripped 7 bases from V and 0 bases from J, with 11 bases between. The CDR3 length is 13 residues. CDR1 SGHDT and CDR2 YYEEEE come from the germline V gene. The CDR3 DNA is TGTGCCAGCGAGGGGCGCAACTCCTACGAGCAGTACTTC. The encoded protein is CASEGRNSYEQYF. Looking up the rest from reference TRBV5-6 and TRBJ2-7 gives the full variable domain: DAGVTQSPTHLIKTRGQQVTLRCSPKSGHDTVSWYQQALGQGPQFIFQYYEEEERQRGNFPDRFSGHQFPNYSSELNVNALLLGDSALYLCASEGRNSYEQYFGPGTRLTVT.